The 12 T cell receptor beta chains below come from one sample, sequenced in a study of blood T cell repertoires in COVID-19. The method was immunoSEQ multiplex PCR; TCRdb's version includes in-frame clones alone and lacks a portion of them. The sample records more than 250,000 clones, 85% to 90% being singletons. The sequenced material came from PBMCs or T cells enriched from blood (not recorded which). These receptors came from a woman under 30 who had recovered from COVID-19.

This chain connects TRBV6-5 to TRBJ1-1, with a weak D call TRBD1 (5 bases). The CDR3 is made up of 15 amino acids. V was cut by 6 bases and J by 4 bases, with 18 bases left in between. The germline CDR1 and CDR2 sequences are MNHEY and SVGAGI. Here the CDR3 DNA reads TGTGCCAGCAGCCGATCGGGGGGATGGAGCACTGAAGCTTTCTTT. This encodes CASSRSGGWSTEAFF.

This chain uses TRBV7-8 with TRBJ2-1; D ambiguous. The CDR3 runs 17 residues. Germline-derived CDR1 and CDR2 are SGHVS and FQNEAQ. Trimming cost V 5 bases and J 5 bases, with 22 bases left between them. The CDR3 DNA sequence: TGTGCCAGCAGCCCCCACCCGGTGTCAGGTCGGAACAATGAGCAGTTCTTC. It yields the protein CASSPHPVSGRNNEQFF.

The rearrangement joins TRBV18 to TRBJ1-2, with D tentatively TRBD1 (6 bases). Germline values: CDR1 KGHSH, CDR2 LQKENI. Trimming shortened V by 1 base and J by 4 bases, and 10 bases separated the two germline ends. The length of the CDR3 is 14 residues. This CDR3 reads CASSPRQDSYGYTF. CDR3 sequence (DNA): TGTGCCAGCTCACCACGACAGGACAGCTATGGCTACACCTTC.

The J gene is TRBJ2-7, the V gene TRBV6-1; 8 bases line up with TRBD1. The CDR3 sequence is 14 residues long. CDR1 is MNHNS and CDR2 is SASEGT in the germline V gene. V lost 1 base and J lost 7; bases outside the gene matches: 6. CDR3 in amino acids: CASSEGQGPQEQYF. Here the CDR3 DNA reads TGTGCCAGCAGTGAAGGACAGGGGCCGCAAGAGCAGTACTTC.

In its sample, this clone was seen many times. The J gene is TRBJ2-7, the V gene TRBV28; the match to TRBD1 covers 7 bases. Germline V lookup: CDR1 MDHEN, CDR2 SYDVKM. The CDR3 runs 15 residues. V trimming: 10 bases; J trimming: 4 bases; junction bases outside the gene matches: 16. CDR3 DNA sequence: TGTGCCACCACCGCCCGGCCAGGGGGAAAATACGAGCAGTACTTC. Its translation: CATTARPGGKYEQYF.

The chain employs TRBV3-1 (or the pseudogene TRBV3-2) and TRBJ1-4; 8 bases are a match to TRBD1. CDR1 is LGHDT, CDR2 YNNKEL, per germline (reference sequence). The trim removed 0 bases at V and 8 bases at J, leaving 8 bases unmatched. The CDR3 runs to 16 residues. CDR3: CASSQDLTGVIEKLFF. CDR3 DNA: TGTGCCAGCAGCCAAGATTTGACAGGGGTGATAGAAAAACTGTTTTTT.

The chain joins TRBV4-1 to TRBJ2-3, with D perhaps matching TRBD2 (6 bases). The CDR3 runs 14 residues. The germline CDR1 and CDR2 sequences are MGHRA and YSYEKL. V shed 4 bases and J shed 3 bases, with 11 bases lying between them. CDR3 loop: CASSRGGATDTQYF. The DNA of the CDR3 is TGCGCCAGCAGCCGAGGAGGGGCGACAGATACGCAGTATTTT.

This clone showed up just a few times. The chain joins TRBV7-3 to TRBJ1-1; 7 bases fit TRBD1. This CDR3 contains 13 residues. The germline V gene has CDR1 SGHTA and CDR2 FQGTGA. Trimming took 5 bases from V and 4 from J; bases not matched to a gene: 4. CDR3 amino acids: CASSAQGITEAFF. CDR3 nucleotides: TGTGCCAGCAGCGCACAGGGGATCACTGAAGCTTTCTTT.

This clone was counted only a few times. The rearrangement joins TRBV24-1 to TRBJ2-1, with 7 bases that match TRBD1. Per the germline V gene, CDR1 is KGHDR and CDR2 is SFDVKD. The CDR3 is 15 amino acids. The junction had 9 bases not matched to a gene; V was cut back by 3 bases and J by 8 bases. The CDR3 DNA follows: TGTGCCACCAGTGATCACGCCTTAACAGGGGATGAGCAGTTCTTC. Protein sequence: CATSDHALTGDEQFF.

With regard to this clone: The same CDR3 can be traced to other DNA sequences in this sample. In DNA form, the CDR3 reads TGTGCCAGCAGCGTAGGCGGCGGTACCTACGAGCAGTACTTC. Its protein is CASSVGGGTYEQYF. The chain recombines TRBV9 with TRBJ2-7; D not certain. The CDR3 loop spans 14 amino acids. V gave up 0 bases and J gave up 2 bases, with 9 bases separating them. Germline loops: CDR1 SGDLS, CDR2 YYNGEE. The full variable domain, rest sourced from reference TRBV9 and TRBJ2-7, is DSGVTQTPKHLITATGQRVTLRCSPRSGDLSVYWYQQSLDQGLQFLIQYYNGEERAKGNILERFSAQQFPDLHSELNLSSLELGDSALYFCASSVGGGTYEQYFGPGTRLTVT.

Note on this clone: At the DNA level, this CDR3 is encoded by other sequences in the same sample as well. The genes are TRBV5-1 and TRBJ1-4; 7 bases fit TRBD1. The ends lost 2 bases at V and 0 bases at J; junction bases unmatched: 7. Germline-derived CDR1 and CDR2 are SGHRS and YFSETQ. CDR3 length: 17 residues. The CDR3 is CASSLTGTGATNEKLFF. The CDR3 region has the DNA TGCGCCAGCAGCTTAACGGGAACAGGGGCAACTAATGAAAAACTGTTTTTT.

The V and J genes are TRBV6-1 and TRBJ2-7; 7 bases are a match to TRBD2. V dropped 2 bases and J dropped 4; count of bases not matched to a gene: 5. Germline values: CDR1 MNHNS, CDR2 SASEGT. The CDR3 is 14 residues long. The CDR3 loop reads CASSETGSGYEQYF. CDR3 bases: TGTGCCAGCAGTGAAACCGGTAGCGGGTACGAGCAGTACTTC.